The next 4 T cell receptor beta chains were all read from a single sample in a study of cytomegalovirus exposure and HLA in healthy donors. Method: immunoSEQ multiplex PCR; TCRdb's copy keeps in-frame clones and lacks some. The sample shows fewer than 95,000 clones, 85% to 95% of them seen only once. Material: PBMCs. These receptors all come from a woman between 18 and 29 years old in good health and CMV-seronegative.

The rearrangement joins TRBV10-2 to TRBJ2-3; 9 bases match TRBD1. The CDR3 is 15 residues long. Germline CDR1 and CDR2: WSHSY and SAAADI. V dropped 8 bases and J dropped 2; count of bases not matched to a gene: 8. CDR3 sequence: CASLGDRESTDTQYF. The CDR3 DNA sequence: TGCGCCAGCCTGGGGGACAGGGAGTCCACAGATACGCAGTATTTT.

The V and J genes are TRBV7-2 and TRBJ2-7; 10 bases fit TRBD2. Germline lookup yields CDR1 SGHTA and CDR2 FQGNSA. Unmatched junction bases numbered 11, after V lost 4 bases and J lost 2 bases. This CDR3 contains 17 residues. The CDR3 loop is CASSSGVLAGAAYEQYF. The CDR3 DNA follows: TGTGCCAGCAGCTCAGGGGTTCTAGCGGGGGCCGCCTACGAGCAGTACTTC.

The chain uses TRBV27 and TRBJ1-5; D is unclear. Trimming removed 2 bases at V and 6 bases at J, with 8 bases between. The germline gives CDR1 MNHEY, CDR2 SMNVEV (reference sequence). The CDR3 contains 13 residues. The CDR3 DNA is TGTGCCAGCAGTTTAGGTCGGAGTCAGCCCCAGCATTTT. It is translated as CASSLGRSQPQHF.

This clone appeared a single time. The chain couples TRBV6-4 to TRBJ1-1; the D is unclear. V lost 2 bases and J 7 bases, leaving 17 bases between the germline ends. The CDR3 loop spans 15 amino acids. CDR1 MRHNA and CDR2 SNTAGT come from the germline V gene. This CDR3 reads CASSDTAAGVDEAFF. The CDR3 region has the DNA TGTGCCAGCAGTGACACCGCAGCCGGGGTGGATGAAGCTTTCTTT.